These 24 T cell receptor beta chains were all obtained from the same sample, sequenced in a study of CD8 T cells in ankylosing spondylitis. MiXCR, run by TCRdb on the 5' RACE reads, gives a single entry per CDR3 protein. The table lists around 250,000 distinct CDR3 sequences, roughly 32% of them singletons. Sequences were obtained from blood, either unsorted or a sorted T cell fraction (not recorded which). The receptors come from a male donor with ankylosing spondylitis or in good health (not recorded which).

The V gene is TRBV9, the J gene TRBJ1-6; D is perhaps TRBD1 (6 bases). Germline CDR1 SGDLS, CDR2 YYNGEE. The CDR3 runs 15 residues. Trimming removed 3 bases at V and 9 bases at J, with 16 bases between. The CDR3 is CASSGPNRDASPLHF. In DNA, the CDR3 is TGTGCCAGCAGCGGCCCCAACAGGGATGCTTCACCCCTCCACTTT.

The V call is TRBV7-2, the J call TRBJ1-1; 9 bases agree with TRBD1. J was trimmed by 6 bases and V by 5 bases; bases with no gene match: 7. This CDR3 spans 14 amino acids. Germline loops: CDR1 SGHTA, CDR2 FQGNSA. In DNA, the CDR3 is TGTGCCAGCAGCAGGGACAGGGATGAGCCTGAAGCTTTCTTT. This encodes CASSRDRDEPEAFF.

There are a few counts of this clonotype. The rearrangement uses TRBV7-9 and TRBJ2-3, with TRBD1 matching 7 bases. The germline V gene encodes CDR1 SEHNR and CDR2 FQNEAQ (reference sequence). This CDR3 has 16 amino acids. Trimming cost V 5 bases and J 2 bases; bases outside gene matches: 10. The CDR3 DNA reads TGTGCCAGCAGCCCATATCCGGGACAGAACACAGATACGCAGTATTTT. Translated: CASSPYPGQNTDTQYF.

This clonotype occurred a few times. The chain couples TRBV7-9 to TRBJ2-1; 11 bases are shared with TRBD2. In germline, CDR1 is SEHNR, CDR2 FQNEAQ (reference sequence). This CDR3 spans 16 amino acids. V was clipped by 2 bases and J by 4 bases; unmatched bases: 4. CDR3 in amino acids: CASSLYGTSGYNEQFF. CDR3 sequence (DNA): TGTGCCAGCAGCTTATACGGGACTAGCGGTTACAATGAGCAGTTCTTC.

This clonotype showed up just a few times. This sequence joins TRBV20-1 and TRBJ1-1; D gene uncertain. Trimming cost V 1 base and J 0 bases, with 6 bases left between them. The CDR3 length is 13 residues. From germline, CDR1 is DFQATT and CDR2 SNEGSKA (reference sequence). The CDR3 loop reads CSARGSMNTEAFF. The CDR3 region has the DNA TGCAGTGCTAGAGGCAGTATGAACACTGAAGCTTTCTTT.

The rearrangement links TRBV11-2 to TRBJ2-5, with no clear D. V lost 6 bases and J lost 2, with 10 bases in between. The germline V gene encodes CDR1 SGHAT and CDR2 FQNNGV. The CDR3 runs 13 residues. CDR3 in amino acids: CASRKFGQETQYF. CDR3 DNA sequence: TGTGCCAGCAGAAAGTTCGGACAAGAGACCCAGTACTTC.

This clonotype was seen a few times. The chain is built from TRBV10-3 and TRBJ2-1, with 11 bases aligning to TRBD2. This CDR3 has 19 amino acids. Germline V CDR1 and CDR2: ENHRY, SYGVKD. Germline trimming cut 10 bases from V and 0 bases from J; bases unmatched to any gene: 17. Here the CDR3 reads CATKGASGGPTSSYNEQFF. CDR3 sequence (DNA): TGTGCCACCAAGGGGGCTAGCGGGGGGCCAACCAGCTCCTACAATGAGCAGTTCTTC.

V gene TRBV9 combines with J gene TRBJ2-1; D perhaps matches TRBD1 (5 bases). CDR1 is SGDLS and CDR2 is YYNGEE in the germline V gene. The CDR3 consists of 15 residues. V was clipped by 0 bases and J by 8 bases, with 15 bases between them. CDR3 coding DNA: TGTGCCAGCAGCGTAGTTGCAGGGCAGGGCGATGAGCAGTTCTTC. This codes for CASSVVAGQGDEQFF.

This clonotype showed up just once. The DNA of the CDR3 is TGTGCCAGCAGCTTTTGGCGAAGTCCCTCCTACAATGAGCAGTTCTTC. Its translation: CASSFWRSPSYNEQFF. The chain couples TRBV7-8 to TRBJ2-1; D is undetermined. Germline V gene sequence: CDR1 SGHVS, CDR2 FQNEAQ. V lost 3 bases and J 0 bases, leaving 12 bases between the germline ends. The CDR3 has 16 amino acids. Full variable domain (remainder filled in from reference TRBV7-8 and TRBJ2-1): GAGVSQSPRYKVAKRGQDVALRCDPISGHVSLFWYQQALGQGPEFLTYFQNEAQLDKSGLPSDRFFAERPEGSVSTLKIQRTQQEDSAVYLCASSFWRSPSYNEQFFGPGTRLTVL.

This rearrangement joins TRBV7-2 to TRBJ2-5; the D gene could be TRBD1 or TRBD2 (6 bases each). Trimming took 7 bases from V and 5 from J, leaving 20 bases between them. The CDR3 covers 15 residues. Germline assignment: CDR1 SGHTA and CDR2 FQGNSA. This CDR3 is CASNPRSRRGETQYF. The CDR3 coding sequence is TGTGCCAGCAATCCCCGTAGTAGGAGGGGGGAGACCCAGTACTTC.

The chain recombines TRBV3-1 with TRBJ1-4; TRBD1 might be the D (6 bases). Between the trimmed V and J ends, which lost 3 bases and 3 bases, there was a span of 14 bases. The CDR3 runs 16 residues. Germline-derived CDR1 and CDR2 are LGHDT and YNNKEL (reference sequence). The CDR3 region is CASSHGTGSANEKLFF. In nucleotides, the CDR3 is TGTGCCAGCAGCCATGGCACAGGGTCTGCTAATGAAAAACTGTTTTTT.

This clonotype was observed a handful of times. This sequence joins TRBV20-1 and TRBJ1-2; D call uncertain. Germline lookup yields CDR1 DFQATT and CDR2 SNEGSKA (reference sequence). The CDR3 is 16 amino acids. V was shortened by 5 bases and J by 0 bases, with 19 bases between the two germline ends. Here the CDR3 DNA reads TGCAGTGCTGGGAGCGATGTTAAAGGAGCTAACTATGGCTACACCTTC. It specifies CSAGSDVKGANYGYTF.

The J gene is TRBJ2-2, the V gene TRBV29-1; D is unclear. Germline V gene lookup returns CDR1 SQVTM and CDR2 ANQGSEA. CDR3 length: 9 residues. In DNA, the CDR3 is TGCCCGCCGCGGCGGGAGCTGTTTTTT. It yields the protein CPPRRELFF.

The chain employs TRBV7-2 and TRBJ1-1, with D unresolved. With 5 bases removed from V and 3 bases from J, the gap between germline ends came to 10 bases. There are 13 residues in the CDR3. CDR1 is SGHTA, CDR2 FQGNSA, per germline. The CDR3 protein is CASSPQVYTEAFF. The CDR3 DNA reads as TGTGCCAGCAGCCCGCAGGTATACACTGAAGCTTTCTTT.

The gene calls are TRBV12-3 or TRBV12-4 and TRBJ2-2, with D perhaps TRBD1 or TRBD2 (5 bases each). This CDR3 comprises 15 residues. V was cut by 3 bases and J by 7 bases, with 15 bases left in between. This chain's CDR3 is CASSFRTGPSGELFF. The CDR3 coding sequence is TGTGCCAGCAGTTTCCGGACGGGACCAAGCGGGGAGCTGTTTTTT.

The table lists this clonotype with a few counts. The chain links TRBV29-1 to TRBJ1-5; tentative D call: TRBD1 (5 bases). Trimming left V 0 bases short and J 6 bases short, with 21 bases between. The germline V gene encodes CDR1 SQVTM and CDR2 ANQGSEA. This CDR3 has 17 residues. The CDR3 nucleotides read TGCAGCGTTGAAGAGGGGGGAATTCGGGGGATGACTCAGCCCCAGCATTTT. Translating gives CSVEEGGIRGMTQPQHF.

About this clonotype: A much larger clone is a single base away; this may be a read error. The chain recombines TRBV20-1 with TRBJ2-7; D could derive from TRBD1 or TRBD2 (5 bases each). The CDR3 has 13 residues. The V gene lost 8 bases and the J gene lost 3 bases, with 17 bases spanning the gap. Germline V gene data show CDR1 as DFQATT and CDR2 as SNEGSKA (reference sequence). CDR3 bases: TGCAGTCCCGCTGGCAGGGAGTGCTACGAGCAGTACTTC. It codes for CSPAGRECYEQYF.

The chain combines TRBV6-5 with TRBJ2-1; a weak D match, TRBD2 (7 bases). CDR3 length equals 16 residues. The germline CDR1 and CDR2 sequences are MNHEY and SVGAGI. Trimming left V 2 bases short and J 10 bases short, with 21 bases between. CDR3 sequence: CASSYGGGLLNGEQFF. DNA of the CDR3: TGTGCCAGCAGTTACGGGGGGGGCCTTCTAAATGGCGAGCAGTTCTTC.

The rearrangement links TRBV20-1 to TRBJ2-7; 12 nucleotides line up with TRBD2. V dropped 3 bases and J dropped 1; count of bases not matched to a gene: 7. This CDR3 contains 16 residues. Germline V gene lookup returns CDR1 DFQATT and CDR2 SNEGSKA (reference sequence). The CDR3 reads CSARGTSGGLSYEQYF. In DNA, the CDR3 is TGCAGTGCTAGGGGAACTAGCGGGGGGTTGTCCTACGAGCAGTACTTC.

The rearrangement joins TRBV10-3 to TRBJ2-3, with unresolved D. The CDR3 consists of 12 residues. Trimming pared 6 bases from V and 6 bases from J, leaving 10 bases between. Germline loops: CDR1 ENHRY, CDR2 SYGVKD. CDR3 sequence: CAIRTMWDTQYF. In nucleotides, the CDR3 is TGTGCCATCAGGACGATGTGGGATACGCAGTATTTT.

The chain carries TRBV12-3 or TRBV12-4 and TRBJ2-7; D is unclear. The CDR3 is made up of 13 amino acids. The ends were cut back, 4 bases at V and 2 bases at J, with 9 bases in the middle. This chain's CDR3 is CASSSLGTYEQYF. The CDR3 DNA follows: TGTGCCAGCAGTTCCCTCGGCACCTACGAGCAGTACTTC.

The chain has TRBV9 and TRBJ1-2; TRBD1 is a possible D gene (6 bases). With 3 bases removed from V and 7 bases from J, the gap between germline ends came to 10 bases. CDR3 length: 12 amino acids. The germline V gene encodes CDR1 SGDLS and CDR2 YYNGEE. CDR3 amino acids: CASSGHRAGYTF. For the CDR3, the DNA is TGTGCCAGCAGCGGCCACAGGGCTGGCTACACCTTC.

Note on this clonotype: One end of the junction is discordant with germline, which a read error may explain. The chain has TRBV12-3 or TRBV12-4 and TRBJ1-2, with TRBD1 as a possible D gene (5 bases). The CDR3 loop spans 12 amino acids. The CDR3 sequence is CASRMGPGNCLF. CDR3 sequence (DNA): TGTGCCAGCAGGATGGGACCGGGAAATTGCCTCTTC.

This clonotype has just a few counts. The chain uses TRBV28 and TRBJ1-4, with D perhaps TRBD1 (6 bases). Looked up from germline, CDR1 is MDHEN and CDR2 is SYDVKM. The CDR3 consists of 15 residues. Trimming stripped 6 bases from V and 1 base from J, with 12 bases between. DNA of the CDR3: TGTGCCAGCAGGACTGGGGGCGTAACTAATGAAAAACTGTTTTTT. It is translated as CASRTGGVTNEKLFF.